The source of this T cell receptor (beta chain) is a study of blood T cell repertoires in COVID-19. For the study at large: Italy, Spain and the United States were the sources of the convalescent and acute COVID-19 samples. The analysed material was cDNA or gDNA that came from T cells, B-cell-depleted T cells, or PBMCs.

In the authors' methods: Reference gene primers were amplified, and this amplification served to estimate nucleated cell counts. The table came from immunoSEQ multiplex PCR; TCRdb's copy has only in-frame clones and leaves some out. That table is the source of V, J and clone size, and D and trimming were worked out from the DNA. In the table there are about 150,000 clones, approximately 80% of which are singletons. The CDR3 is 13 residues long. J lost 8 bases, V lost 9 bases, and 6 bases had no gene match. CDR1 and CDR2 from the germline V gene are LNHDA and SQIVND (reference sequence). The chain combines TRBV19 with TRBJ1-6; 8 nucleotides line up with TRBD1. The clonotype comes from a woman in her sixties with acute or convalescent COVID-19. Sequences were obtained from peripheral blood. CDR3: CASRQGRDSPLHF. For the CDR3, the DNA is TGTGCCAGCCGACAGGGGAGGGATTCACCCCTCCACTTT.